This TCR beta chain comes out of a study of blood T cell repertoires in COVID-19. V lost 1 base and J lost 3, with 6 bases in between. CDR1 is SEHNR, CDR2 FQNEAQ, per germline (reference sequence). The CDR3 is made up of 13 amino acids. With respect to this clone: This sample includes further DNA sequences coding for the same CDR3.

Study processing details: The assay estimated nucleated cells by amplifying reference gene primers. Libraries were prepared by immunoSEQ multiplex PCR; TCRdb keeps only in-frame clonotypes and omits some of them. V and J calls and clone size are as listed in that table; D and trimming were resolved from the DNA. Among 290,000 or so clones, around 90% were seen once, and the ten largest hold roughly 1.3%. Sequenced: peripheral blood. The chain uses TRBV7-9 and TRBJ1-1; the D gene is possibly TRBD1 (5 bases). The TCR was taken from a man in his 70s with acute or convalescent COVID-19. CDR3 sequence reads: CASSLVRDTEAFF. The CDR3 coding sequence is TGTGCCAGCAGCTTAGTCAGGGACACTGAAGCTTTCTTT.